This is a list of T cell receptor beta chains from one sample in a study of regulatory and conventional T cells in RAG deficiency. Only in-frame clones appear in the TCRdb table, and some are missing; sequencing was by immunoSEQ multiplex PCR. The profile shows tens of thousands of clones, around 97% of them singletons. These data also formed part of another study, on regulatory T cells.

Sequences were obtained from CD25- CD4+ T cells sorted from blood. The receptors originated from a human donor in good health. CDR3s include the opening cysteine and the closing phenylalanine or tryptophan.

v_gene: TRBV7-8; CDR3aa: CASSPSSGGAYEQYF
v_gene: TRBV7-9; CDR3aa: CASSFNTRWETQYF
v_gene: TRBV6-1; CDR3aa: CASSGQANQPQHF
v_gene: TRBV25-1; CDR3aa: CASSDSPGQGDEKLFF
v_gene: TRBV19; CDR3aa: CASSQLTGRFGELFF
v_gene: TRBV5-6; CDR3aa: CASSSISGAYETQYF
v_gene: TRBV5-1; CDR3aa: CASSSGGVNYGYTF
v_gene: TRBV7-9; CDR3aa: CASSRAGTRAISSYNEQFF
v_gene: TRBV6-5; CDR3aa: CASSYSTGGPDTQYF
v_gene: TRBV28; CDR3aa: CASSFYRQGEKLFF
v_gene: TRBV19; CDR3aa: CASSNILRQGKETEAFF
v_gene: TRBV7-2; CDR3aa: CASSHSGGPSYEQYF
v_gene: TRBV28; CDR3aa: CASDLQGARGYGYTF
v_gene: TRBV10-3; CDR3aa: CAISEESANYGYTF
v_gene: TRBV5-1; CDR3aa: CASRTGTSGGSTDTQYF
v_gene: TRBV2; CDR3aa: CASLVRRGGYTF
v_gene: TRBV18; CDR3aa: CASSPRGATNEKLFF
v_gene: TRBV10-2; CDR3aa: CASGDRVNQPQHF
v_gene: TRBV7-8; CDR3aa: CASSFVAGAEETQYF
v_gene: TRBV7-3; CDR3aa: CASSLKGTSGGDTQYF
v_gene: TRBV5-1; CDR3aa: CASSLVAHATNEKLFF
v_gene: TRBV5-5; CDR3aa: CASSAARVPWHNEQFF
v_gene: TRBV7-3; CDR3aa: CASSLVGQGNSPLHF
v_gene: TRBV7-3; CDR3aa: CASSLRWPPSMVRQGWAEQFF
v_gene: TRBV7-7; CDR3aa: CASSLGVTNQETQYF
v_gene: TRBV6-1; CDR3aa: CASSDGATNYGYTF
v_gene: TRBV4-1; CDR3aa: CASSRTGGGYTF
v_gene: TRBV6-5; CDR3aa: CASRLAGENEKLFF
v_gene: TRBV6-1; CDR3aa: CASSDPRDRDYEKLFF
v_gene: TRBV21-1; CDR3aa: CANWSGGTRQPQHF
v_gene: TRBV15; CDR3aa: CATSRSPPTEAFF
v_gene: TRBV6-1; CDR3aa: CASSVPSGSYEQYF
v_gene: TRBV5-1; CDR3aa: CASNSGGAELNEQFF
v_gene: TRBV5-4; CDR3aa: CASSPYQETQYF
v_gene: TRBV30; CDR3aa: CAWGQGTVLPLGYGYTF
v_gene: TRBV28; CDR3aa: CASRPWAGGFYTNTEAFF
v_gene: TRBV7-3; CDR3aa: CASRPWADWNTEAFF
v_gene: TRBV7-9; CDR3aa: CASRDKGLAINEQFF
v_gene: TRBV5-1; CDR3aa: CASSLDRGSTEAFF
v_gene: TRBV4-3; CDR3aa: CASSVGEGQGLYEQYF
v_gene: TRBV7-3; CDR3aa: CASSGGRGTSYEQYF
v_gene: TRBV18; CDR3aa: CASLVDGSYNSPLHF
v_gene: TRBV6-5; CDR3aa: CASSYSRPGQNYEQYF
v_gene: TRBV7-9; CDR3aa: CASSSSRNQETQYF
v_gene: TRBV28; CDR3aa: CASSPRGLNTEAFF
v_gene: TRBV6-6; CDR3aa: CATYAWGGDHNYGYTF
v_gene: TRBV19; CDR3aa: CASSIRDRPYEQYF
v_gene: TRBV5-1; CDR3aa: CASSPGGTGDYGYTF
v_gene: TRBV5-1; CDR3aa: CASSLGGTSGGTLYNEQFF
v_gene: TRBV29-1; CDR3aa: CSVLATRDNEQFF
v_gene: TRBV15; CDR3aa: CATSRGFGGTGTDTDTQYF
v_gene: TRBV29-1; CDR3aa: CSAPEGGRTQYF
v_gene: TRBV11-3; CDR3aa: CASSLAGNGSPLHF
v_gene: TRBV10-3; CDR3aa: CAISVTGDEQFF
v_gene: TRBV5-1; CDR3aa: CASSLEMTVNNSPLHF